This T cell receptor (beta chain) was recovered during a study of T-cell memory formation after mild COVID-19. Study-wide context: TCR clustering was largely donor specific. Study-wide points: Detection of some responders pre-infection suggested pre-existing cross-reactive memory T cells participated. A second wave expanding day 15 to 37 was CD4+-biased; contracting clones were balanced.

5'RACE, which relied on constant-segment primers, yielded TCR alpha and TCR beta cDNA libraries carrying sample barcodes and UMIs. TCRdb called the 5' RACE reads again in MiXCR, with one record for every CDR3 protein. Of 150,000 to 200,000 distinct CDR3 sequences listed, roughly 31% were seen once; the top ten hold more than 10%. The V end lost 11 bases, the J end lost 3 bases, and 10 bases lay between the germline ends. CDR3 size: 11 residues. Looked up from germline, CDR1 is SNHLY and CDR2 is FYNNEI. Remarks on this clonotype: Its antigen is as yet unknown.

This receptor was obtained from an adult woman who had mild COVID-19 (a few samples of this study predate the infection). Cell type and time point are not known. The chain combines TRBV2 with TRBJ2-5; D remains unclear. Material for sequencing was PBMCs or a T cell subset sorted from them (not recorded which). The CDR3 DNA reads TGTGCCGCTGGACGTGAAGAGACCCAGTACTTC. Its protein product is CAAGREETQYF.